The rows below give T cell receptor beta chains drawn from one sample of a study of monozygotic twins with inflammatory bowel disease. Following a re-call of the 5' RACE reads, TCRdb has one entry per CDR3 protein and lacks DNA. The sample's table shows approximately 150,000 distinct CDR3 sequences. The sequenced sample was blood. Source of these receptors: a human donor with ulcerative colitis or Crohn's disease, or a healthy co-twin of an affected twin (not recorded which). The CDR3 runs from the conserved cysteine through the conserved F or W.

v_gene	j_gene	CDR3aa
TRBV5-1	TRBJ2-5	CASSLLQGGETQYF
TRBV7-3	TRBJ2-1	CASSLYRAPYNEQFF
TRBV5-1	TRBJ1-6	CASSLGLSSSYNSPLHF
TRBV5-8	TRBJ1-4	CASSSEGNVEKLFF
TRBV29-1	TRBJ2-5	CSPKIGTGVRETQYF
TRBV4-3	TRBJ1-1	CASSQARYRVGTEAFF
TRBV7-6	TRBJ1-5	CASSPAGGRPQHF
TRBV12-3/TRBV12-4	TRBJ2-3	CACNRAPAADTQYF
TRBV18	TRBJ1-3	CASSPPSGDSGNTIYF
TRBV5-8	TRBJ2-7	CASSLADIEQYF
TRBV28	TRBJ1-5	CASSPTGSTNQPQHF
TRBV20-1	TRBJ2-7	CSAGADPPYEQYF
TRBV7-9	TRBJ1-5	CASSLVDGGRGQPQHF
TRBV7-2	TRBJ2-7	CASSYTGGLYEQYF
TRBV24-1	TRBJ2-1	CATSDPARTGDFYNEQFF
TRBV6-4	TRBJ2-7	CASSEQGETQQYF
TRBV3-1	TRBJ2-2	CASSHQPGLGLGTGELFF
TRBV19	TRBJ2-7	CASSISGRGQYYKNANEQYF
TRBV10-3	TRBJ1-1	CAISMTGMNTEAFF
TRBV5-1	TRBJ1-4	CASSWGTGMAYNEKLFF
TRBV6-5	TRBJ1-1	CASSLPEGTEAFF
TRBV4-3	TRBJ2-3	CASSLRTGGTDTQYF
TRBV7-7	TRBJ2-2	CASSLEAPGELFF
TRBV5-1	TRBJ1-1	CASSRDRVWTEAFF
TRBV30	TRBJ2-3	CAWSVRSTDTQYF
TRBV5-1	TRBJ1-3	CASSLDVPGSGNTIYF
TRBV6-4	TRBJ2-3	CASSDREVTDTQYF
TRBV20-1	TRBJ1-5	CSARQPGSNQPQHF
TRBV7-2	TRBJ2-2	CASGVAYTLTGELFF
TRBV4-3	TRBJ2-3	CASSPRDSSDTQYF
TRBV7-9	TRBJ2-1	CASSPWGAYEQFF
TRBV5-6	TRBJ2-7	CASSFLVTSATYEQYF
TRBV7-2	TRBJ1-6	CASSSRQELYNSPLHF
TRBV29-1	TRBJ1-1	CSVLTPGTEAFF
TRBV28	TRBJ2-1	CASSRTALSYNEQFF
TRBV5-1	TRBJ2-7	CASSLGTPFDEQYF
TRBV18	TRBJ2-6	CASSPLAGEFSGANVLTF
TRBV6-1	TRBJ1-1	CASSQRTEWTEAFF
TRBV18	TRBJ2-3	CASSPGDTDTQYF
TRBV4-3	TRBJ2-7	CASSQAAGSYEQYF
TRBV5-1	TRBJ2-7	CASSLALTGSYEQYF
TRBV25-1	TRBJ2-7	CASSELGDYYEQYF
TRBV20-1	TRBJ2-2	CSARDPGGLGGELFF
TRBV24-1	TRBJ2-1	CATSGDRGPIFEQFF
TRBV30	TRBJ1-3	CAWIPRTGNTIYF
TRBV11-1	TRBJ2-3	CASSLGLRGADTQYF
TRBV20-1	TRBJ1-4	CSARMGSTNEKLFF
TRBV4-3	TRBJ2-7	CASSQVGTGDYEQYF